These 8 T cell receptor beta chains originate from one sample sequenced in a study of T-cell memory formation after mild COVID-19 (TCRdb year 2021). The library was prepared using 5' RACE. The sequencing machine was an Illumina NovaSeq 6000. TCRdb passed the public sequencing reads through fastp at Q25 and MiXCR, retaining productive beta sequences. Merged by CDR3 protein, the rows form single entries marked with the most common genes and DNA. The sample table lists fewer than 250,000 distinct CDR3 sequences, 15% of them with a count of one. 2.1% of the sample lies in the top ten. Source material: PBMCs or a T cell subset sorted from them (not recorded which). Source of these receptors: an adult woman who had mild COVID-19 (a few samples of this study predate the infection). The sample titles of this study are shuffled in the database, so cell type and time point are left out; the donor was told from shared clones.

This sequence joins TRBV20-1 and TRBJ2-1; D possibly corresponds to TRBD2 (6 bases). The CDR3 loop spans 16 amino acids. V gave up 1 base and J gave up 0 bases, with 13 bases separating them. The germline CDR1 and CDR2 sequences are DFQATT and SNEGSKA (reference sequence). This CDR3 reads CSARAPLASSYNEQFF. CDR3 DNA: TGCAGTGCTAGAGCCCCACTAGCAAGCTCCTACAATGAGCAGTTCTTC.

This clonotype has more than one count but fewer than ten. This CDR3 reads CASSILAGGLEYEQFF. The CDR3 bases are TGTGCCAGCAGTATTCTAGCGGGAGGGCTTGAATATGAGCAGTTCTTC. The chain carries TRBV27 and TRBJ2-1, with 12 bases matching TRBD2. In germline, CDR1 is MNHEY, CDR2 SMNVEV (reference sequence). The J segment lost 8 bases and the V segment lost 5 bases, leaving 10 bases of the junction unmatched. The CDR3 runs to 16 residues.

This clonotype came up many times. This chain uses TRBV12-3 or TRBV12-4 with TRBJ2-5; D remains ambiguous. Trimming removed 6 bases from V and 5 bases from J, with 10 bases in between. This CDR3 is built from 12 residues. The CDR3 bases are TGTGCCAGCAGCCTATATGGGGAGACCCAGTACTTC. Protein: CASSLYGETQYF.

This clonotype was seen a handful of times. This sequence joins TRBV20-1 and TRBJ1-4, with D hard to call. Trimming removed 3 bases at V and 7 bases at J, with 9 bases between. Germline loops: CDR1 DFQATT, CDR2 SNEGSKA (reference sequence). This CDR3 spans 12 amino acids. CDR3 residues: CSARENGEKLFF. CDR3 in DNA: TGCAGTGCTAGGGAGAACGGTGAAAAACTGTTTTTT.

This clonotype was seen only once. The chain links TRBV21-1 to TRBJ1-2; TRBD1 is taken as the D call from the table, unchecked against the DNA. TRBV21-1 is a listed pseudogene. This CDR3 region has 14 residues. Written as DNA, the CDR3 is TGTGCCAGCAGCAAAGCGCGTAGGGGATTGGGCTACACCTTC. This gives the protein CASSKARRGLGYTF.

The CDR3 region is CASSLRGLGWHGYTF. CDR3 DNA: TGTGCCAGCAGTTTACGGGGGCTGGGATGGCATGGCTACACCTTC. The rearrangement joins TRBV12-3 or TRBV12-4 to TRBJ1-2; weak D call: TRBD1 (6 bases). The CDR3 consists of 15 residues. Trimming took off 2 bases at V and 6 bases at J, with 16 bases between the two ends.

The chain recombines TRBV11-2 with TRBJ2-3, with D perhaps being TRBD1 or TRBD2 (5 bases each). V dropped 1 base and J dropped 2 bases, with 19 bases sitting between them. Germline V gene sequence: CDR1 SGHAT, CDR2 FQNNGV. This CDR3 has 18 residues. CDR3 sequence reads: CASSLVPLGTGNTDTQYF. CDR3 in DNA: TGTGCCAGCAGCTTAGTACCCCTCGGGACGGGGAACACAGATACGCAGTATTTT.

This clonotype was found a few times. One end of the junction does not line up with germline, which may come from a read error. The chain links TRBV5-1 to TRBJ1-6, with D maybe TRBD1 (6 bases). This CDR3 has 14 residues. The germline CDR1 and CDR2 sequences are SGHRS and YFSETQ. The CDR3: CSSSLETGSSPLHF. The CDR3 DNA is TGCTCCAGCAGCTTGGAAACAGGGAGTTCACCCCTCCACTTT.